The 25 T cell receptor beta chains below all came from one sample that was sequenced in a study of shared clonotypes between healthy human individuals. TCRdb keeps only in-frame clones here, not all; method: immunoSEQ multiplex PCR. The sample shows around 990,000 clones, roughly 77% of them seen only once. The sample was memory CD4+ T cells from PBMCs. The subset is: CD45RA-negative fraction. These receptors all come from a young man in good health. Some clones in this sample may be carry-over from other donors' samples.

In DNA, the CDR3 is TGTGCCAGCAGCCCCACATCCCAAGAGACCCAGTACTTC. Translation gives CASSPTSQETQYF. The V gene is TRBV7-9, the J gene TRBJ2-5; D remains unclear. Germline-derived CDR1 and CDR2 are SEHNR and FQNEAQ (reference sequence). This CDR3 comprises 13 residues. V lost 5 bases, J lost 1 base, and 8 bases lay in between.

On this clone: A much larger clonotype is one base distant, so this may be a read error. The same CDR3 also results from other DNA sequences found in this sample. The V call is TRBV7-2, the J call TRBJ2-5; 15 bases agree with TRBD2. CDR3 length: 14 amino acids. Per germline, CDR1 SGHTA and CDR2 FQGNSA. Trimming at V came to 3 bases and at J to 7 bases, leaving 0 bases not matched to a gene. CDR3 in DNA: TGTGCCAGCAGCTTGGGACTAGCGGGAGGGACCCAGTACTTC. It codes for CASSLGLAGGTQYF.

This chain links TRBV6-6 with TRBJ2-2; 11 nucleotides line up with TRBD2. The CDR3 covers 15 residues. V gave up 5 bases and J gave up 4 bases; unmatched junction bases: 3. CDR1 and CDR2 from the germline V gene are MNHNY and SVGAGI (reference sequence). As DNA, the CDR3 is TGTGCCAGCAGTACCCTAGCGGGGGGCACCGGGGAGCTGTTTTTT. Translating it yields CASSTLAGGTGELFF.

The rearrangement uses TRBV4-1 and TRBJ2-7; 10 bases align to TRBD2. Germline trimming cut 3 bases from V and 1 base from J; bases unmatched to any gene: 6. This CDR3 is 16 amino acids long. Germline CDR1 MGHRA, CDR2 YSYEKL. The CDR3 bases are TGCGCCAGCAGCCATTTGGGACTAGCGAGGTCCTACGAGCAGTACTTC. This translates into CASSHLGLARSYEQYF.

CDR3 amino acids: CASSTKAWDTPYEQYF. DNA of the CDR3: TGTGCCAGCAGTACCAAGGCTTGGGACACCCCCTACGAGCAGTACTTC. This chain uses TRBV27 with TRBJ2-7; D possibly corresponds to TRBD1 (6 bases). The CDR3 covers 16 residues. Trimming left V 5 bases short and J 2 bases short, with 19 bases between. CDR1 is MNHEY and CDR2 is SMNVEV in the germline V gene (reference sequence).

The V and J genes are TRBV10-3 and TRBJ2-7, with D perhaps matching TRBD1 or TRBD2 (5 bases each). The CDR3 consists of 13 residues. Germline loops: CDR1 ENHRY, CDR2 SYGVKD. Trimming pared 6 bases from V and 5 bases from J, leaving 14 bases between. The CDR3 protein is CAIRGSRDHEQYF. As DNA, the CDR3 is TGTGCCATCAGAGGATCGAGGGACCACGAGCAGTACTTC.

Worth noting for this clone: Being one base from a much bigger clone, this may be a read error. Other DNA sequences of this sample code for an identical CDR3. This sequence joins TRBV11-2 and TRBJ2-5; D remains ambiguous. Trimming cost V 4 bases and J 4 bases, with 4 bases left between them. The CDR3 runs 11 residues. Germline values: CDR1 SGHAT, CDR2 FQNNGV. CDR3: CASSSGETQYF. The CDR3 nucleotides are TGTGCCAGCAGCTCAGGAGAGACCCAGTACTTC.

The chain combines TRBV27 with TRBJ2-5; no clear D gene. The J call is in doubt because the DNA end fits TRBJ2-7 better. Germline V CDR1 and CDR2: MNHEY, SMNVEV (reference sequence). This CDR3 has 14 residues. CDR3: CASSPRATPYEQYF. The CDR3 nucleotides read TGTGCCAGCAGCCCAAGAGCTACCCCCTACGAGCAGTACTTC.

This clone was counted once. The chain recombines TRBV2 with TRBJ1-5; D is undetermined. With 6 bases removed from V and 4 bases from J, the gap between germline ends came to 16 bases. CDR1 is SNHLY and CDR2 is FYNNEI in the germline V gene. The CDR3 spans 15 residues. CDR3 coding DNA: TGTGCCAGCAGGCCCCGGGAACGAGCAAATCAGCCCCAGCATTTT. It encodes CASRPRERANQPQHF. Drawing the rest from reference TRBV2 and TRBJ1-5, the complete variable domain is EPEVTQTPSHQVTQMGQEVILRCVPISNHLYFYWYRQILGQKVEFLVSFYNNEISEKSEIFDDQFSVERPDGSNFTLKIRSTKLEDSAMYFCASRPRERANQPQHFGDGTRLSIL.

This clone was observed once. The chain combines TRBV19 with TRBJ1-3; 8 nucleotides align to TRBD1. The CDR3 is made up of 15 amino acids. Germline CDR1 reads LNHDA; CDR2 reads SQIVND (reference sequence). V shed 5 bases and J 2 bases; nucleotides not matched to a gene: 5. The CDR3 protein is CASSPQTGAGNTIYF. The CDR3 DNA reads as TGTGCCAGTAGTCCGCAGACAGGGGCTGGAAACACCATATATTTT.

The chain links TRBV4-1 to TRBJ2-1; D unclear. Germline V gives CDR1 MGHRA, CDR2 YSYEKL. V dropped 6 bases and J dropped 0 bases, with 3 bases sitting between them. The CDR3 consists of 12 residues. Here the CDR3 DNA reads TGCGCCAGCAGATCCTCCTACAATGAGCAGTTCTTC. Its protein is CASRSSYNEQFF.

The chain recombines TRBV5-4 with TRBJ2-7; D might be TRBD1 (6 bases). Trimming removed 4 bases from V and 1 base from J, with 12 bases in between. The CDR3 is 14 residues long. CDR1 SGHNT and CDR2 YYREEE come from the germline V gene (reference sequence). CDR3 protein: CASSRYRDSYEQYF. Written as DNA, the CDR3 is TGTGCCAGCAGCCGATACAGGGATTCCTACGAGCAGTACTTC.

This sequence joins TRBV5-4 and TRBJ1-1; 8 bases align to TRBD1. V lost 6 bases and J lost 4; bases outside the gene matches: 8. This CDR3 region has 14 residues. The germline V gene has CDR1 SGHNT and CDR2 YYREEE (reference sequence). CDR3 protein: CASTKNRGGTEAFF. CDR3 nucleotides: TGTGCCAGCACCAAAAACAGGGGGGGCACTGAAGCTTTCTTT.

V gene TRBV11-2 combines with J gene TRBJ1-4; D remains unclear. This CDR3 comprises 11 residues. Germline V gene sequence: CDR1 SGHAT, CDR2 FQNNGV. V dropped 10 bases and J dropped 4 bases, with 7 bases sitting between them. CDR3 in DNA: TGTGCCACCAGGCATAATGAAAAACTGTTTTTT. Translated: CATRHNEKLFF.

DNA of the CDR3: TGTGCCAGCAGCTCCTTTGGGGGAGCCACCGGGGAGCTGTTTTTT. It specifies CASSSFGGATGELFF. The rearrangement links TRBV7-9 to TRBJ2-2; the D call may be TRBD1 or TRBD2 (5 bases each). Trimming stripped 4 bases from V and 4 bases from J, with 13 bases between. Germline V gives CDR1 SEHNR, CDR2 FQNEAQ (reference sequence). CDR3 length: 15 amino acids.

CDR3 sequence: CASSPGTTNQPQHF. The CDR3 DNA reads TGTGCCAGCTCACCCGGGACAACGAATCAGCCCCAGCATTTT. The gene calls are TRBV18 and TRBJ1-5; D may be TRBD1 (6 bases). Germline-derived CDR1 and CDR2 are KGHSH and LQKENI. The CDR3 runs 14 residues. V lost 3 bases and J 4 bases, leaving 10 bases between the germline ends.

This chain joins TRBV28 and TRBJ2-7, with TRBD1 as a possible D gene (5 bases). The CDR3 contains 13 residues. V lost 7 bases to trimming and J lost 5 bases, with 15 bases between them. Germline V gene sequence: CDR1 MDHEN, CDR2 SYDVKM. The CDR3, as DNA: TGTGCCAGCAAGGTCAGGGCTGTGGACGAGCAGTACTTC. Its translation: CASKVRAVDEQYF.

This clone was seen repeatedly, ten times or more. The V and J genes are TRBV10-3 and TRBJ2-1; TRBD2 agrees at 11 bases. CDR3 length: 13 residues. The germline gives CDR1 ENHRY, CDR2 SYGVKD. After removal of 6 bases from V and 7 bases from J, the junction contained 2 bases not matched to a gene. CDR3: CAIRGLAANEQFF. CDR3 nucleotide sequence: TGTGCCATCAGGGGACTAGCGGCGAATGAGCAGTTCTTC.

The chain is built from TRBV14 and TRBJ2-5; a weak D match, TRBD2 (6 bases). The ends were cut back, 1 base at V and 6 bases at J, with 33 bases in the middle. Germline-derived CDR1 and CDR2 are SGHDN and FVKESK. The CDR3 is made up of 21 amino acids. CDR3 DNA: TGTGCCAGCAGCCAAGGTGCGGTTGAGGTTTTTGGGGGGAGGACGCCGAAGACCCAGTACTTC. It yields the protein CASSQGAVEVFGGRTPKTQYF.

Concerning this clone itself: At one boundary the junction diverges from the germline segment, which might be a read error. The CDR3 sequence is CASSSGTSNWDF. DNA of the CDR3: TGTGCCAGCAGTTCCGGGACATCAAACTGGGACTTC. This sequence joins TRBV6-6 and TRBJ2-7, with D possibly being TRBD1 (6 bases). CDR1 and CDR2 from the germline V gene are MNHNY and SVGAGI (reference sequence). The CDR3 length is 12 residues.

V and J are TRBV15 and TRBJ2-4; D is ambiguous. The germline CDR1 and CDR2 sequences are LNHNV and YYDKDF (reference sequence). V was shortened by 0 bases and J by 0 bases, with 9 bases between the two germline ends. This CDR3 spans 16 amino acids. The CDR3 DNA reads TGTGCCACCAGCAGAGACCGACTTTTAGCCAAAAACATTCAGTACTTC. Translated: CATSRDRLLAKNIQYF.

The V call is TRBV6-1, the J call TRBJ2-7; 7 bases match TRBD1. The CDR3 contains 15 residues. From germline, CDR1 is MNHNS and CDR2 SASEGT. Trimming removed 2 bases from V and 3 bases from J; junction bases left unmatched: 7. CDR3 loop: CASSEFPGQHYEQYF. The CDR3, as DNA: TGTGCCAGCAGTGAATTCCCGGGACAGCACTACGAGCAGTACTTC.

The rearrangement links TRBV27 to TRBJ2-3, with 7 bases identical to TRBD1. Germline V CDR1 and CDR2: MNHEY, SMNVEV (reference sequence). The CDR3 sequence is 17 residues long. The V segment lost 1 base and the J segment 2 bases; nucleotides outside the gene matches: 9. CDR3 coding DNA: TGTGCCAGCAGTTTATGGGTTTCGGGGACAGCCACAGATACGCAGTATTTT. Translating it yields CASSLWVSGTATDTQYF.

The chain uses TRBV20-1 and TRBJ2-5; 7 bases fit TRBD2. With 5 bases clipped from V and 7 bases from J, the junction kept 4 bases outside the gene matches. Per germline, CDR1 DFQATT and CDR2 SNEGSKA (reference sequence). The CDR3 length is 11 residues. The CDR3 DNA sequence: TGCAGTGCTGGATGGGAGGGGACCCAGTACTTC. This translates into CSAGWEGTQYF.

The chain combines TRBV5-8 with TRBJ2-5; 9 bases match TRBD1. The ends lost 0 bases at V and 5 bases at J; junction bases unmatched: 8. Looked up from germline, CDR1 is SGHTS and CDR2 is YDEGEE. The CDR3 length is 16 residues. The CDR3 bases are TGTGCCAGCAGCTTGGGAAGACAGGGGGTAGGGGAGACCCAGTACTTC. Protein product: CASSLGRQGVGETQYF.